The clone carrying this T cell receptor (beta chain) was seen a handful of times. Antigen: not known. Donors were six healthy women in three monozygous twin pairs. This sample was included in a study of identical twins' blood T cells. CDR1 is KGHSH and CDR2 is LQKENI in the germline V gene. This CDR3 is built from 14 residues. V was clipped by 5 bases and J by 1 base, with 11 bases between them. The study's findings and limits: Shared CDR3 clonotype counts between two donors mainly tracked the product of their cloneset sizes, twins included.

Libraries were made from RNA as TCR cDNA, using a modified protocol. TCRdb re-called the 5' RACE reads with MiXCR, one entry per CDR3 protein. The sample yields 350,000 to 450,000 distinct CDR3 sequences, 28% seen once. The V gene is TRBV18, the J gene TRBJ2-5, with D tentatively TRBD2 (6 bases). The sequenced material came from PBMCs. The clonotype originates from a woman between 18 and 50 years old in good health. In DNA form, the CDR3 reads TGTGCCAGCTCATCCCGGGACTCCCAAGAGACCCAGTACTTC. Protein product: CASSSRDSQETQYF. The full variable domain, its missing parts supplied by reference TRBV18 and TRBJ2-5, is NAGVMQNPRHLVRRRGQEARLRCSPMKGHSHVYWYRQLPEEGLKFMVYLQKENIIDESGMPKERFSAEFPKEGPSILRIQQVVRGDSAAYFCASSSRDSQETQYFGPGTRLLVL.